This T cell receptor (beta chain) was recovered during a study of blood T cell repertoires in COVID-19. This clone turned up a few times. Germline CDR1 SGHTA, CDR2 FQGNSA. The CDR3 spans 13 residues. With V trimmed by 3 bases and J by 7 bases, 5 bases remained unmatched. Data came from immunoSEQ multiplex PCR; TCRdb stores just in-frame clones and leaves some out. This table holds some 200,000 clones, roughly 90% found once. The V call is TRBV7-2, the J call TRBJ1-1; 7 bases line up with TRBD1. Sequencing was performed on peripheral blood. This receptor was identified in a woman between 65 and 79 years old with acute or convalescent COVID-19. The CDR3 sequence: CASSFYRDSEAFF. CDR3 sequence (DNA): TGTGCCAGCAGCTTTTACCGGGACAGTGAAGCTTTCTTT.